These T cell receptor beta chains were read from a single sample in a study of T cells in Graves' hyperthyroidism and ophthalmopathy. One entry per CDR3 protein results from TCRdb running MiXCR on the multiplex PCR reads. The table includes more than 350,000 distinct CDR3 sequences, around 15% detected once. Sequenced material: blood. The receptors come from a woman aged 55-70 years with Graves' ophthalmopathy. Each CDR3 is given with its conserved first and last residue. The D gene is left open where the match is weak. Size is omitted from some rows. Given values are once, few, many or a class for expanded clones.

d_call,j_call,v_call,clone_size,cdr3_aa,cdr3_nt
.,TRBJ2-7,TRBV20-1,.,CSASGRAKRGYEQYF,TGCAGTGCTAGCGGACGGGCCAAACGAGGGTACGAGCAGTACTTC
TRBD2,TRBJ2-1,TRBV29-1,few,CSVGGLAVRGNEQFF,TGCAGCGTTGGGGGACTAGCGGTGAGGGGCAATGAGCAGTTCTTC
.,TRBJ2-2,TRBV2,.,CASSESRAQNTGELFF,TGTGCCAGCAGTGAATCCCGTGCGCAGAACACCGGGGAGCTGTTTTTT
TRBD2,TRBJ2-1,TRBV24-1,.,CATSDPPRGGREQFF,TGTGCCACCAGTGATCCTCCCCGGGGAGGGCGGGAGCAGTTCTTC
.,TRBJ2-2,TRBV19,.,CASSLRGLGHQRGGSNTGELFF,TGTGCCAGTAGTCTCCGCGGACTCGGACACCAGAGAGGGGGTAGTAACACCGGGGAGCTGTTTTTT
.,TRBJ2-7,TRBV3-1,many,CASSQGIYEQYF,TGTGCCAGCAGCCAAGGTATCTACGAGCAGTACTTC
.,TRBJ2-7,TRBV6-1,many,CASSNNDRAYEQYF,TGTGCCAGCAGTAACAACGACAGAGCCTACGAGCAGTACTTC
.,TRBJ2-7,TRBV3-1,few,CASSTRDINYEQYF,TGTGCCAGCAGCACGCGGGACATCAACTACGAGCAGTACTTC
TRBD2,TRBJ2-3,TRBV5-1,many,CASNGLAGGTDTQYF,TGCGCCAGCAACGGACTAGCGGGAGGCACAGATACGCAGTATTTT
TRBD2,TRBJ2-2,TRBV27,many,CASQLAGGSGELFF,TGTGCCAGTCAACTAGCGGGAGGCTCCGGGGAGCTGTTTTTT